This record concerns one TCR beta chain sequence. What it binds is unknown. This sample is part of a study of cytomegalovirus exposure and HLA in healthy donors. Study-wide results and limits: Relative to equally common others, HLA-associated TCR beta chains showed greater clonal expansion in a later analysis. A prior analysis recorded that most TCR beta V segments were productive about 90% or about 30% of the time.

In the PCR, 60 Vbeta and 13 Jbeta primers were used. Some clones are missing from TCRdb's copy, which holds only in-frame ones; the method was immunoSEQ multiplex PCR. The sample contains 100,000 to 150,000 clones, about 81% of which appear only once. The CDR3 runs to 18 residues. With V trimmed by 5 bases and J by 0 bases, 9 bases remained unmatched. Germline CDR1 and CDR2: MNHEY and SMNVEV (reference sequence). The rearrangement uses TRBV27 and TRBJ2-6; 8 nucleotides line up with TRBD1. The TCR sequence derives from a woman aged 40-49 years in good health and CMV-seropositive. What was sequenced was PBMCs. CDR3 DNA sequence: TGTGCCAGCAGTATGTACGGGACAGGTTCCTCTGGGGCCAACGTCCTGACTTTC. Protein product: CASSMYGTGSSGANVLTF.